This TCR beta chain was captured by sequencing in a study of blood T cell repertoires in COVID-19 (dated by TCRdb to the early 2020s). General notes on the study: Samples from collaborators originated in the United States, Italy and Spain and spanned both the acute and convalescent phases of COVID-19. Nearly every sample came with metadata listing a de-identified subject ID, COVID-19 status, age in years and sex. Where available, HLA class I and class II types were obtained from metadata supplied by the sample provider rather than from assay-based typing. The prospective study material was composed of cDNA or gDNA derived from T cells, B-cell-depleted T cells, or PBMCs. The dataset comprised deeply sampled blood TCRbeta repertoires from subjects exposed to, actively infected with, or recovered from COVID-19. The repertoires were released in a freely available public database meant as a resource for research on the immune response to SARS-CoV-2. Samples came from the ongoing ImmuneRACE study (first 160 participants) plus 1,254 subjects from 6 global collaborators. Results and caveats for the whole study, not just this receptor: The quantity of clinical and demographic metadata differed by source and by participant and was supplied without curation.

The immunoSEQ Assay, a bias-controlled multiplex PCR, was used to amplify TCRbeta CDR3 regions from genomic DNA. The published analysis was carried out like this. Nucleated cell counts per sample were estimated from amplification of reference gene primers within the assay. To quantify the absolute abundance of each unique TCRbeta CDR3 rearrangement, sequence reads were collapsed and filtered. For each sample, productive Simpson clonality was calculated as the square root of Simpson's diversity index across productive rearrangements. TCRdb took this table from immuneACCESS and kept in-frame rearrangements with V and J called. Such tables lack part of the clones; where checked against another copy, unresolved V genes explain under half of the gap, and the rest is unexplained. That table gives V, J and clone size, and the DNA gave D and trimming. Within this sample are about 66,000 clones, with 91% of them counted one time only. Of the sample, approximately 7.9% is held by the ten largest clones.

Per the germline V gene, KGHSH is the CDR1 and LQKENI is the CDR2. The CDR3, from cysteine to phenylalanine, totals 16 residues. The only DNA kept is the CDR3, 48 bases in frame from the first base. The germline V and J ends show losses of 1 base and 7 bases respectively, and no gene match explains 7 bases of the junction. For this clone: Which antigen it targets is not known. There are no base qualities to consult, and no much larger clone falls within one base.

Collaborating institutions collected whole blood in K2EDTA tubes following their own protocols. For TCRbeta analysis, collaborators shipped samples as frozen whole blood, isolated PBMCs, or DNA extracted from either of those sample types. This chain is built from TRBV18 and TRBJ1-4, with 9 junctional bases fitting TRBD1. The specimen sequenced was peripheral blood. The TCR sequence derives from a human donor in a cohort sampled during active COVID-19. The nucleotide sequence is given as TGTGCCAGCTCACCACTCCCGGGACAGGGAACTGAAAAACTGTTTTTT. Translated, it gives CASSPLPGQGTEKLFF.